Following are 25 T cell receptor beta chains from one sample sequenced in a study of identical twins. TCRdb analysed the 5' RACE reads with MiXCR anew, one entry per CDR3 protein. The sample has 540,000 or so distinct CDR3 sequences; more than 20% are singletons. These records were also assigned to another study, of yellow fever vaccine responses in identical twins.

Sequencing was performed on CD4+ T cells sorted from blood. The receptor source for this set is a woman between 18 and 29 years old in good health.

The chain links TRBV28 to TRBJ2-1, with D possibly matching TRBD1 (6 bases). The germline V gene has CDR1 MDHEN and CDR2 SYDVKM. Trimming left V 4 bases short and J 0 bases short, with 13 bases between. This CDR3 is 16 amino acids long. The chain's CDR3 is CASSSQGPGSYNEQFF. CDR3 bases: TGTGCCAGCAGTTCGCAGGGGCCAGGCTCCTACAATGAGCAGTTCTTC.

This clonotype was seen only a few times. V is TRBV15 and J is TRBJ2-3; D is possibly TRBD1 (5 bases). The germline V and J ends were trimmed by 2 bases and 0 bases, with 12 bases remaining between them. This CDR3 is built from 16 residues. CDR1 is LNHNV and CDR2 is YYDKDF in the germline V gene (reference sequence). The DNA of the CDR3 is TGTGCCACCAGCAGATACCAGGGTCTGAGCACAGATACGCAGTATTTT. Amino acids: CATSRYQGLSTDTQYF.

The chain combines TRBV5-1 with TRBJ2-1; 13 nucleotides line up with TRBD2. CDR1 and CDR2 from the germline V gene are SGHRS and YFSETQ. Trimming cost V 4 bases and J 7 bases; bases outside gene matches: 8. This CDR3 comprises 16 residues. In DNA, the CDR3 is TGCGCCAGCAGCAAGACTAGCGGGGGGCCGAGGAATGAGCAGTTCTTC. Translation gives CASSKTSGGPRNEQFF. The complete variable domain, with remaining parts taken from reference TRBV5-1 and TRBJ2-1, reads KAGVTQTPRYLIKTRGQQVTLSCSPISGHRSVSWYQQTPGQGLQFLFEYFSETQRNKGNFPGRFSGRQFSNSRSEMNVSTLELGDSALYLCASSKTSGGPRNEQFFGPGTRLTVL.

This clonotype was picked up a small number of times. The chain combines TRBV28 with TRBJ2-1; no clear D gene. Trimming removed 2 bases at V and 0 bases at J, with 14 bases between. The germline V gene encodes CDR1 MDHEN and CDR2 SYDVKM. There are 17 residues in the CDR3. CDR3 coding DNA: TGTGCCAGCAGTTTACTTAGTGCCGGGTACTCCTACAATGAGCAGTTCTTC. Residues: CASSLLSAGYSYNEQFF. The variable domain in full, with the rest retrieved from reference TRBV28 and TRBJ2-1, is DVKVTQSSRYLVKRTGEKVFLECVQDMDHENMFWYRQDPGLGLRLIYFSYDVKMKEKGDIPEGYSVSREKKERFSLILESASTNQTSMYLCASSLLSAGYSYNEQFFGPGTRLTVL.

V and J are TRBV27 and TRBJ2-2; 7 bases match TRBD1. The CDR3 has 14 amino acids. V lost 6 bases, J lost 1 base, and 2 bases stayed unmatched. Germline V gene data show CDR1 as MNHEY and CDR2 as SMNVEV (reference sequence). The CDR3 spells CASRTGLNTGELFF. The CDR3 DNA is TGTGCCAGCAGGACAGGGCTGAACACCGGGGAGCTGTTTTTT.

A few counts support this clonotype. The rearrangement uses TRBV7-2 and TRBJ2-7; 9 bases fit TRBD2. The length of the CDR3 is 16 residues. Germline V gene lookup returns CDR1 SGHTA and CDR2 FQGNSA. V lost 0 bases to trimming and J lost 10 bases; unmatched junction nucleotides: 13. This chain's CDR3 is CASSLAGAGGPFEQYF. The CDR3 DNA is TGTGCCAGCAGCTTAGCCGGGGCGGGAGGGCCTTTCGAACAGTACTTC.

This clonotype was recorded a few times. The chain couples TRBV20-1 to TRBJ2-3; unclear D gene. V lost 5 bases to trimming and J lost 2 bases, with 11 bases between them. This CDR3 comprises 13 residues. Germline CDR1 is DFQATT and CDR2 is SNEGSKA (reference sequence). This CDR3 reads CSAFSPVTDTQYF. Here the CDR3 DNA reads TGCAGTGCTTTCTCCCCAGTCACAGATACGCAGTATTTT.

The chain couples TRBV4-2 to TRBJ2-5, with 15 bases identical to TRBD2. In germline, CDR1 is LGHNA, CDR2 YNFKEQ. The trim removed 0 bases at V and 0 bases at J, leaving 14 bases unmatched. This CDR3 has 22 residues. The CDR3: CASSQDDGVGLAGGTHQETQYF. The CDR3 region has the DNA TGTGCCAGCAGCCAAGACGATGGGGTGGGACTAGCGGGGGGAACGCACCAAGAGACCCAGTACTTC.

This clonotype occurred a few times. The CDR3 DNA is TGCAGTGTCTCAGAAGGGGACTCGGGGGCAGATACGCAGTATTTT. This sequence encodes CSVSEGDSGADTQYF. This chain uses TRBV20-1 with TRBJ2-3, with D maybe TRBD2 (6 bases). The V end lost 7 bases, the J end lost 4 bases, and 21 bases lay between the germline ends. This CDR3 spans 15 amino acids. CDR1 is DFQATT and CDR2 is SNEGSKA in the germline V gene (reference sequence).

This chain links TRBV20-1 with TRBJ1-5; TRBD1 is a possible D gene (6 bases). V gave up 0 bases and J gave up 1 base, with 13 bases separating them. The CDR3 has 16 amino acids. The germline V gene encodes CDR1 DFQATT and CDR2 SNEGSKA (reference sequence). The CDR3 here is CSARDSTGSSNQPQHF. The CDR3 DNA is TGCAGTGCTAGAGACTCGACAGGATCAAGCAATCAGCCCCAGCATTTT.

In its sample, this clonotype was seen a few times. The V call is TRBV7-9, the J call TRBJ2-1; D call uncertain. V was cut by 2 bases and J by 1 base, with 12 bases left in between. Germline values: CDR1 SEHNR, CDR2 FQNEAQ (reference sequence). CDR3 size: 16 residues. CDR3 loop: CASSLSGVRSYNEQFF. The CDR3 DNA sequence: TGTGCCAGCAGCTTATCTGGTGTACGTTCCTACAATGAGCAGTTCTTC.

This clonotype was seen only a few times. This chain connects TRBV29-1 to TRBJ2-3, with 13 nucleotides matching TRBD2. The J segment lost 3 bases and the V segment lost 6 bases, leaving 3 bases of the junction unmatched. The CDR3 is 14 residues long. Per the germline V gene, CDR1 is SQVTM and CDR2 is ANQGSEA. CDR3 sequence reads: CSVGTSGNTDTQYF. DNA for the CDR3: TGCAGCGTCGGGACTAGCGGGAATACAGATACGCAGTATTTT.

The rearrangement joins TRBV2 to TRBJ2-7; 14 positions match TRBD2. Germline values: CDR1 SNHLY, CDR2 FYNNEI. The CDR3 contains 16 residues. The V gene end was trimmed by 6 bases and the J gene end by 0 bases; junction bases not matched to a gene: 4. DNA of the CDR3: TGTGCCAGCAGCCGCGGACTAGCGGGGGGCTCCTACGAGCAGTACGTC. Its translation is CASSRGLAGGSYEQYV.

The chain employs TRBV28 and TRBJ1-2; the D is unclear. Germline V lookup: CDR1 MDHEN, CDR2 SYDVKM. CDR3 length: 11 residues. With 4 bases removed from V and 4 bases from J, the gap between germline ends came to 4 bases. The CDR3, as DNA: TGTGCCAGCAGTTCTCTCTATGGCTACACCTTC. Amino acid sequence: CASSSLYGYTF.

This clonotype was observed a handful of times. This rearrangement joins TRBV5-6 to TRBJ2-2; D possibly corresponds to TRBD1 (6 bases). Germline-derived CDR1 and CDR2 are SGHDT and YYEEEE. The CDR3 covers 14 residues. The V gene lost 4 bases and the J gene lost 6 bases, with 13 bases spanning the gap. The CDR3 DNA is TGTGCCAGCAGCCCTCCGAGGACAGCCGGGGAGCTGTTTTTT. Its protein product is CASSPPRTAGELFF.

V and J are TRBV12-3 or TRBV12-4 and TRBJ2-7; D unresolved. V gave up 6 bases and J gave up 11 bases, with 17 bases separating them. The CDR3 is made up of 12 amino acids. Written as DNA, the CDR3 is TGTGCCAGCAGGCAGGATACCCGCCGGGAGTACTTC. Protein sequence: CASRQDTRREYF.

The chain couples TRBV9 to TRBJ1-1; 8 nucleotides agree with TRBD1. CDR1 and CDR2 (germline): SGDLS, YYNGEE. This CDR3 comprises 15 residues. Losses at the gene ends were 3 bases for V and 3 bases for J; bases not matched to a gene: 7. The CDR3 protein is CASSAIPDRDTEAFF. In DNA, the CDR3 is TGTGCCAGCAGCGCAATCCCGGACAGGGACACTGAAGCTTTCTTT. The full variable domain, its missing parts supplied by reference TRBV9 and TRBJ1-1, is DSGVTQTPKHLITATGQRVTLRCSPRSGDLSVYWYQQSLDQGLQFLIQYYNGEERAKGNILERFSAQQFPDLHSELNLSSLELGDSALYFCASSAIPDRDTEAFFGQGTRLTVV.

This chain connects TRBV7-9 to TRBJ1-1; possible D gene TRBD1, 5 bases. Germline V gene sequence: CDR1 SEHNR, CDR2 FQNEAQ (reference sequence). Trimming pared 5 bases from V and 0 bases from J, leaving 10 bases between. The CDR3 sequence is 14 residues long. For the CDR3, the DNA is TGTGCCAGCAGCACGGGACGGGTGAACACTGAAGCTTTCTTT. This translates into CASSTGRVNTEAFF.

This sequence joins TRBV11-2 and TRBJ2-2; D is uncertain. This CDR3 region has 15 residues. CDR1 and CDR2 from the germline V gene are SGHAT and FQNNGV. The V end was cut by 4 bases, the J end by 6 bases, with 15 bases between. In nucleotides, the CDR3 is TGTGCCAGCAGCTCACGCAGGATCGCGGCCGGGGAGCTGTTTTTT. Translated, it gives CASSSRRIAAGELFF.

The chain joins TRBV15 to TRBJ2-6; no reliable D call. V lost 5 bases, J lost 2 bases, and 7 bases lay in between. The CDR3 is 14 residues long. CDR1 and CDR2 from the germline V gene are LNHNV and YYDKDF (reference sequence). In DNA form, the CDR3 reads TGTGCCACCAGCGGAGCCGCTGGGGCCAACGTCCTGACTTTC. Translated, it gives CATSGAAGANVLTF.

The V and J genes are TRBV28 and TRBJ2-1; D uncertain. CDR1 and CDR2 from the germline V gene are MDHEN and SYDVKM. The CDR3 spans 15 residues. Trimming stripped 5 bases from V and 2 bases from J, with 13 bases between. CDR3 region: CASSPAGYTYNEQFF. DNA for the CDR3: TGTGCCAGCAGTCCGGCCGGGTACACCTACAATGAGCAGTTCTTC.

The V gene is TRBV20-1, the J gene TRBJ2-5; D is unresolved. CDR1 and CDR2 from the germline V gene are DFQATT and SNEGSKA (reference sequence). The CDR3 is 13 amino acids. V was pared by 6 bases and J by 0 bases, with 11 bases between. CDR3 nucleotide sequence: TGCAGTGCCCCCCCCCCCTACCAAGAGACCCAGTACTTC. Translating gives CSAPPPYQETQYF.

CDR3 DNA: TGTGCCAGCAGGCGCCCGAAGGGGACAGGGCGGATCACCGGGGAGCTGTTTTTT. The encoded protein is CASRRPKGTGRITGELFF. The genes are TRBV6-1 and TRBJ2-2; TRBD1 matches at 9 bases. The CDR3 runs to 18 residues. J gave up 4 bases and V 6 bases, and 15 bases lay outside the gene matches. Germline assignment: CDR1 MNHNS and CDR2 SASEGT.

This clonotype was counted between two and nine times. V is TRBV20-1 and J is TRBJ2-1; 12 bases agree with TRBD2. Unmatched junction bases numbered 10, after V lost 3 bases and J lost 10 bases. CDR1 is DFQATT, CDR2 SNEGSKA, per germline (reference sequence). CDR3 length: 15 amino acids. For the CDR3, the DNA is TGCAGTGCTAGTACTGCTAGCGGGGGGGCCAGGGAGCAGTTCTTC. This encodes CSASTASGGAREQFF.

The rearrangement uses TRBV3-1 and TRBJ2-1, with 9 bases matching TRBD1. CDR3 length: 15 amino acids. Germline CDR1 LGHDT, CDR2 YNNKEL (reference sequence). The ends lost 1 base at V and 15 bases at J; junction bases unmatched: 13. The CDR3 here is CASSQVPGQGARWFF. CDR3 in DNA: TGTGCCAGCAGCCAAGTACCGGGACAGGGCGCGAGGTGGTTCTTC.